This paragraph reports one T cell receptor beta chain. Its specificity is unknown. The CDR3 has 12 residues. Germline V lookup: CDR1 SEHNR, CDR2 FQNEAQ (reference sequence). V was trimmed by 5 bases and J by 4 bases, leaving 6 bases between them. This sample is drawn from a study of T cell responses to AZD1222 COVID-19 vaccine. Overall study results and limits: Donors were chiefly white British, with a greater number of females, and clonal diversity was perhaps underestimated. Spike-specific TCR repertoires showed rising breadth and depth after two AZD1222 doses. There were repertoire samples only from the period after the peak T cell response.

Profiling relied on immunoSEQ multiplex PCR, and the TCRdb table lists in-frame clones only, not all of them. This sample has about 190,000 clones, with approximately 91% found just once. The chain couples TRBV7-9 to TRBJ1-3; D gene ambiguous. The TCR was taken from an adult in good health. Sample: peripheral blood, taken on day 0 of AZD1222 vaccination. The DNA for the CDR3 is TGTGCCAGCAGCCAGGAGGGAAACACCATATATTTT. This gives the protein CASSQEGNTIYF.